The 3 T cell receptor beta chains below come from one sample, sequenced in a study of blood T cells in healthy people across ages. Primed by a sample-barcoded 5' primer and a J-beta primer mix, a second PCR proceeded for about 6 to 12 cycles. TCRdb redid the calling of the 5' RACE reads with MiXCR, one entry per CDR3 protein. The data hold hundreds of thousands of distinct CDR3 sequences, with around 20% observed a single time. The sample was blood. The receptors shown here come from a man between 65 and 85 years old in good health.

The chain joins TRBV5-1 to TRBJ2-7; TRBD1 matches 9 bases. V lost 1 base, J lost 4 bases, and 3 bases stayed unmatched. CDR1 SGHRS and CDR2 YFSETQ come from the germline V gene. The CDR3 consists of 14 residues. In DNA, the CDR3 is TGCGCCAGCAGCTTGACGACAGGGGGTTACGAGCAGTACTTC. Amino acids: CASSLTTGGYEQYF.

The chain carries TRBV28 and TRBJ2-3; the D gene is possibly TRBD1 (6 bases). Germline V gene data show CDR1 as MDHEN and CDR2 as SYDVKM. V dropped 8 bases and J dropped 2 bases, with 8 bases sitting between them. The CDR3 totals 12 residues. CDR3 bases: TGTGCCAGCGGACAGAACACAGATACGCAGTATTTT. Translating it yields CASGQNTDTQYF.

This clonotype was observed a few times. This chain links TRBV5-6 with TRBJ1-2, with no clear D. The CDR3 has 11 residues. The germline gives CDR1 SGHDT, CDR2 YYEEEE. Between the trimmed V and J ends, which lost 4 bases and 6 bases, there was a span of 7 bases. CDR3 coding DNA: TGTGCCAGCAGCGGTGAGGATGGCTACACCTTC. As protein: CASSGEDGYTF. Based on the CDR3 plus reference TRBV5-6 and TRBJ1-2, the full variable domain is DAGVTQSPTHLIKTRGQQVTLRCSPKSGHDTVSWYQQALGQGPQFIFQYYEEEERQRGNFPDRFSGHQFPNYSSELNVNALLLGDSALYLCASSGEDGYTFGSGTRLTVV.